The clone carrying this T cell receptor (beta chain) has only a few counts. Populations isolated by sorting all had purity greater than 95%. CDR1 is SGHDN, CDR2 FVKESK, per germline. This CDR3 region has 19 residues. The junction had 8 bases not matched to a gene; V was cut back by 2 bases and J by 0 bases. The data derive from a study of beta chain features in type 1 diabetes. The authors reverse transcribed all of the isolated RNA, so sequencing captured expressed TCRB transcripts. Generated by immunoSEQ multiplex PCR, the TCRdb table keeps only in-frame clones and is missing some. The sample comprises about 140,000 clones, less than 11% of which are singletons, and roughly 1.3% rests with the top ten.

The specimen was naive CD4+ T cells from blood. The chain combines TRBV14 with TRBJ2-3; 13 bases match TRBD2. The sequence was collected from a man aged 18 to 30 in good health. CDR3 sequence (DNA): TGTGCCAGCAGCCAAACCTGGACTAGCGGGGGATCTAGCACAGATACGCAGTATTTT. Translation gives CASSQTWTSGGSSTDTQYF.